The 14 T cell receptor beta chains reported below all come from one sample, sequenced in a study of OX40 agonist ivuxolimab in advanced cancers. Repertoires were generated with immunoSEQ multiplex PCR, while TCRdb's copy carries only in-frame clones and drops some. Of tens of thousands of clones in the sample, almost 90% are singletons; the top ten hold around 3.5%. The sequenced sample was CD4+ or CD8+ T cells sorted from blood, obtained in a trial of the OX40 agonist ivuxolimab. These receptors originate from an adult with an advanced solid tumor such as melanoma, head and neck, liver or kidney cancer.

This chain connects TRBV18 to TRBJ1-5, with 7 bases identical to TRBD1. After removal of 3 bases from V and 5 bases from J, the junction contained 1 base not matched to a gene. The CDR3 runs 13 residues. From germline, CDR1 is KGHSH and CDR2 LQKENI. The CDR3 is CASSPDRDQPQHF. CDR3 in DNA: TGTGCCAGCTCACCCGACAGGGATCAGCCCCAGCATTTT.

V is TRBV2 and J is TRBJ1-6, with 10 bases identical to TRBD1. The CDR3 spans 14 residues. V shed 5 bases and J 9 bases; nucleotides not matched to a gene: 4. CDR1 is SNHLY, CDR2 FYNNEI, per germline. The CDR3 reads CASSRQGAGSPLHF. CDR3 DNA sequence: TGTGCCAGCAGTAGACAGGGGGCTGGTTCACCCCTCCACTTT.

V is TRBV11-2 and J is TRBJ1-5, with D perhaps TRBD1 (5 bases). The length of the CDR3 is 15 residues. The V end was cut by 5 bases, the J end by 4 bases, with 15 bases between. Per germline, CDR1 SGHAT and CDR2 FQNNGV. CDR3 in amino acids: CASSRGRGGNQPQHF. CDR3 in DNA: TGTGCCAGCAGCAGGGGAAGGGGTGGTAATCAGCCCCAGCATTTT.

This clone occurred once. The chain employs TRBV5-1 and TRBJ1-1; D possibly corresponds to TRBD1 (5 bases). Germline CDR1 and CDR2: SGHRS and YFSETQ. Trimming shortened V by 4 bases and J by 0 bases, and 25 bases separated the two germline ends. The CDR3 has 19 amino acids. DNA of the CDR3: TGCGCCAGCAGCATGCGGGCGCTGGGGGACCGCGGGATGAACACTGAAGCTTTCTTT. Its protein is CASSMRALGDRGMNTEAFF.

The rearrangement uses TRBV28 and TRBJ1-2; D is perhaps TRBD1 (6 bases). The CDR3 is 14 residues long. The germline V and J ends were trimmed by 3 bases and 3 bases, with 11 bases remaining between them. Germline V gives CDR1 MDHEN, CDR2 SYDVKM. Here the CDR3 DNA reads TGTGCCAGCAGTTTGGCAGGGGATCACTATGGCTACACCTTC. Translation gives CASSLAGDHYGYTF.

V gene TRBV6-1 combines with J gene TRBJ1-6, with 8 positions matching TRBD1. The germline CDR1 and CDR2 sequences are MNHNS and SASEGT. The CDR3 extends over 15 amino acids. The junction had 6 bases not matched to a gene; V was cut back by 0 bases and J by 11 bases. For the CDR3, the DNA is TGTGCCAGCAGTGAAGCGCAGGCAGGGGGCCCACCCCTCCACTTT. Its translation: CASSEAQAGGPPLHF.

The V gene is TRBV6-1, the J gene TRBJ1-1; D unclear. The V gene's germline CDR1 is MNHNS and CDR2 SASEGT. Trimming removed 2 bases at V and 4 bases at J, with 23 bases between. This CDR3 has 18 residues. The CDR3 region has the DNA TGTGCCAGCAGTGAAATGCTAGTTTGGGGATCCAGCGGCACTGAAGCTTTCTTT. Its translation: CASSEMLVWGSSGTEAFF.

CDR3 nucleotides: TGTGCCACGGGGAACGGACTCACCTACGAGCAGTACTTC. Translated, it gives CATGNGLTYEQYF. The rearrangement uses TRBV6-5 and TRBJ2-7; D is perhaps TRBD2 (5 bases). The CDR3 covers 13 residues. Trimming shortened V by 10 bases and J by 2 bases, and 15 bases separated the two germline ends. In germline, CDR1 is MNHEY, CDR2 SVGAGI.

The rearrangement uses TRBV11-2 and TRBJ2-3; D ambiguous. The CDR3 covers 15 residues. V was pared by 1 base and J by 1 base, with 9 bases between. CDR1 and CDR2 (germline): SGHAT, FQNNGV. The CDR3 region has the DNA TGTGCCAGCAGCTTAGTGGGCAGCCGCACAGATACGCAGTATTTT. It is translated as CASSLVGSRTDTQYF.

CDR3 nucleotides: TGTGCCAGCAGCAACCTACAGGGTTACGAGCAGTACTTC. This translates into CASSNLQGYEQYF. This chain uses TRBV9 with TRBJ2-7; D possibly corresponds to TRBD1 (6 bases). CDR1 is SGDLS and CDR2 is YYNGEE in the germline V gene. This CDR3 is 13 amino acids long. The germline V and J ends were trimmed by 4 bases and 4 bases, with 12 bases remaining between them.

This chain links TRBV28 with TRBJ1-5; 8 bases align to TRBD1. Trimming took 0 bases from V and 2 from J; bases not matched to a gene: 3. Germline lookup yields CDR1 MDHEN and CDR2 SYDVKM. This CDR3 spans 16 amino acids. DNA for the CDR3: TGTGCCAGCAGTTTATGGGCAGGGGGCGGCAATCAGCCCCAGCATTTT. Its protein is CASSLWAGGGNQPQHF.

The CDR3 is CASRGLAGGAGEQFF. The CDR3 DNA reads TGTGCCAGCAGGGGCCTAGCGGGTGGGGCGGGTGAGCAGTTCTTC. This sequence joins TRBV2 and TRBJ2-1, with TRBD2 matching 8 bases. This CDR3 comprises 15 residues. With 6 bases clipped from V and 9 bases from J, the junction kept 13 bases outside the gene matches. Germline V gene data show CDR1 as SNHLY and CDR2 as FYNNEI.

This clone appeared once. In nucleotides, the CDR3 is TGCGCCAGCAGCCAAGACCCCTCCGGGGCTCAACAAGAGACCCAGTACTTC. Its translation: CASSQDPSGAQQETQYF. V usage is TRBV4-1 and J usage is TRBJ2-5; the D gene could be TRBD1 or TRBD2 (5 bases each). CDR1 is MGHRA, CDR2 YSYEKL, per germline. The CDR3 length is 17 residues. V was clipped by 0 bases and J by 2 bases, with 16 bases between them.

This clone was counted a few times. This chain links TRBV7-9 with TRBJ2-2; D uncertain. The V gene lost 2 bases and the J gene lost 4 bases, with 14 bases spanning the gap. This CDR3 spans 16 amino acids. Per germline, CDR1 SEHNR and CDR2 FQNEAQ (reference sequence). The CDR3 is CASSLIRQESTGELFF. The CDR3 coding sequence is TGTGCCAGCAGCTTAATTAGGCAGGAATCCACCGGGGAGCTGTTTTTT.